Following are 8 T cell receptor beta chains from one sample sequenced in a study of cytomegalovirus exposure and HLA in healthy donors. TCRdb's table, derived via immunoSEQ multiplex PCR, lists solely in-frame clones and lacks some. The sample shows about 49,000 clones, roughly 94% of them seen only once. Sequenced: PBMCs. The receptors here all came from a woman between 18 and 30 years old in good health and CMV-seropositive.

This chain links TRBV19 with TRBJ2-3, with unresolved D. V lost 6 bases to trimming and J lost 1 base, with 11 bases between them. The CDR3 is 14 amino acids. CDR1 and CDR2 from the germline V gene are LNHDA and SQIVND (reference sequence). CDR3 in DNA: TGTGCCAGTAGCCCGAGAGTAGGCACAGATACGCAGTATTTT. This sequence encodes CASSPRVGTDTQYF. Variable domain in full (rest from reference TRBV19 and TRBJ2-3): DGGITQSPKYLFRKEGQNVTLSCEQNLNHDAMYWYRQDPGQGLRLIYYSQIVNDFQKGDIAEGYSVSREKKESFPLTVTSAQKNPTAFYLCASSPRVGTDTQYFGPGTRLTVL.

V gene TRBV14 combines with J gene TRBJ2-5; maybe TRBD1 (6 bases). With 2 bases removed from V and 3 bases from J, the gap between germline ends came to 19 bases. The CDR3 is made up of 17 amino acids. From germline, CDR1 is SGHDN and CDR2 FVKESK. The CDR3, as DNA: TGTGCCAGCAGCCAATTACCCCGACGAGGGGGTAAAGAGACCCAGTACTTC. Amino acids: CASSQLPRRGGKETQYF.

The V and J genes are TRBV4-1 and TRBJ1-6; D gene unclear. Trimming cost V 1 base and J 4 bases, with 11 bases left between them. The CDR3 has 16 residues. Germline V gene sequence: CDR1 MGHRA, CDR2 YSYEKL. As DNA, the CDR3 is TGCGCCAGCAGCCAAGTCCCAGGAGGGTATAATTCACCCCTCCACTTT. It specifies CASSQVPGGYNSPLHF.

The chain carries TRBV28 and TRBJ2-7, with 7 bases aligning to TRBD2. V lost 3 bases to trimming and J lost 4 bases; unmatched junction nucleotides: 9. The germline V gene encodes CDR1 MDHEN and CDR2 SYDVKM. This CDR3 spans 15 amino acids. The CDR3 coding sequence is TGTGCCAGCAGTTTGGCGGGGACTACATCTTACGAGCAGTACTTC. The encoded protein is CASSLAGTTSYEQYF.

The chain employs TRBV4-1 and TRBJ1-5, with 10 bases lining up with TRBD1. Germline CDR1 is MGHRA and CDR2 is YSYEKL. The CDR3 length is 18 residues. The J segment lost 4 bases and the V segment lost 1 base, leaving 10 bases of the junction unmatched. This CDR3 reads CASSQGFGTGVGNQPQHF. CDR3 nucleotide sequence: TGCGCCAGCAGCCAAGGGTTCGGGACAGGGGTCGGAAATCAGCCCCAGCATTTT.

The J gene is TRBJ1-2, the V gene TRBV11-2; 8 bases align to TRBD1. In germline, CDR1 is SGHAT, CDR2 FQNNGV. CDR3 length: 15 amino acids. Germline trimming cut 1 base from V and 7 bases from J; bases unmatched to any gene: 8. This CDR3 reads CASSLGVGQGSGYTF. The CDR3 nucleotides read TGTGCCAGCAGCTTAGGGGTCGGACAGGGATCTGGCTACACCTTC.

The chain uses TRBV15 and TRBJ2-1; 10 bases line up with TRBD2. The CDR3 spans 15 residues. Germline V gives CDR1 LNHNV, CDR2 YYDKDF (reference sequence). V was clipped by 1 base and J by 8 bases; unmatched bases: 5. The CDR3 loop reads CATSRVAGGVDEQFF. CDR3 DNA: TGTGCCACCAGCAGAGTAGCGGGAGGCGTCGATGAGCAGTTCTTC.

This chain uses TRBV4-1 with TRBJ2-5; 12 nucleotides agree with TRBD2. Germline CDR1 is MGHRA and CDR2 is YSYEKL. Unmatched junction bases numbered 16, after V lost 4 bases and J lost 7 bases. There are 18 residues in the CDR3. The CDR3 coding sequence is TGCGCCAGCAGCCGAATAACTAGCGGGAGGAATAGGGAGGGGACCCAGTACTTC. Translation gives CASSRITSGRNREGTQYF.